Described below is a single T cell receptor (beta chain) sequence and its context. It has no known antigen specificity. Base qualities are not at hand, and no much larger clone is one base apart. This specimen comes from a study of blood T cell repertoires in COVID-19 (dated by TCRdb to between 2020 and 2021). For context, the study as a whole: Samples from collaborators originated in the United States, Italy and Spain and spanned both the acute and convalescent phases of COVID-19. The prospective study material was composed of cDNA or gDNA derived from T cells, B-cell-depleted T cells, or PBMCs. Subjects who had been exposed to COVID-19, were actively infected with it, or had recovered from it provided the deeply sampled blood TCRbeta repertoires that made up the dataset. A freely available public database, intended as a resource for researchers studying the immune response to SARS-CoV-2, is where the repertoires were released. Samples were obtained from the ongoing ImmuneRACE study (first 160 participants) and from about 1,300 subjects provided by 6 global collaborators. Nearly every sample came with metadata listing a de-identified subject ID, COVID-19 status, age in years and sex. Where available, HLA class I and class II types were taken from metadata supplied by the sample provider and were not determined by assay-based typing. The full study reports these points: How much clinical and demographic metadata was included differed by source and by participant, and the metadata was provided uncurated.

For CDR1 and CDR2, the germline V gene lists MGHDK and SYGVNS. V loses 3 bases of germline sequence and J loses 1 base, and the interval between the two ends is 10 bases. Inclusive of the bounding cysteine and phenylalanine, the CDR3 is 15 residues long. The retained sequence is limited to the CDR3, 45 bases, with the frame set at the first base. The immunoSEQ Assay, a bias-controlled multiplex PCR, was used to amplify TCRbeta CDR3 regions from genomic DNA. The published analysis was carried out like this. The number of nucleated cells in each sample was estimated by amplification of reference gene primers within the assay. To quantify the absolute abundance of each unique TCRbeta CDR3 rearrangement, sequence reads were collapsed and filtered. For each sample, productive Simpson clonality was calculated as the square root of Simpson's diversity index across productive rearrangements. In its TCRdb copy, this immuneACCESS table keeps in-frame sequences only and misses some clones. Where compared with another copy, unresolved V genes explain less than half of these, and the others have no known cause. That table gives V, J and clone size, and the DNA gave D and trimming. This sample gives roughly 67,000 clones in total; around 84% of them show up just once. Approximately 4.2% of the sample goes to the ten largest clones.

Whole blood was collected in K2EDTA tubes by collaborating institutions according to the institutions' own protocols. Collaborator samples were shipped for TCRbeta analysis as frozen whole blood, isolated PBMCs, or DNA extracted from either sample type. This TCR was sampled from a man aged 50-59 years with acute or convalescent COVID-19. Source material: peripheral blood. The chain links TRBV25-1 with TRBJ1-5; the best D guess is TRBD1, with 5 bases matching. The CDR3 corresponds to CASSDQGFSNQPQHF. The sequenced DNA: TGTGCCAGCAGTGATCAGGGATTCAGCAATCAGCCCCAGCATTTT.